This entry is about one TCR beta chain. Its target is not known. CDR3 length: 11 residues. Germline lookup yields CDR1 SGHTA and CDR2 FQGTGA. Trimming shortened V by 5 bases and J by 2 bases, and 2 bases separated the two germline ends. This sample stems from a study of chemoradiotherapy in HPV16-positive cancers. Generated by immunoSEQ multiplex PCR, the TCRdb table keeps only in-frame clones and is missing some. The table lists about 7,400 clones, approximately 74% of them singletons. Study-wide points: Candidate HPV-specific clones and E7-related TCR motifs grew in tumor during treatment. For HPV16-positive patients, expanding HPV-responsive T cells associated with longer recurrence-free survival.

This sequence was found in a human donor with HPV-associated anogenital cancer. The J gene is TRBJ2-3, the V gene TRBV7-3; unclear D gene. The sample consisted of tumor tissue, taken from a patient who underwent chemoradiotherapy. The CDR3: CASSNTDTQYF. CDR3 coding DNA: TGTGCCAGCAGCAACACAGATACGCAGTATTTT.